These 5 T cell receptor beta chains came from one sample sequenced in a study of blood T cell repertoires in COVID-19. The data were produced by immunoSEQ multiplex PCR, yet TCRdb's version contains in-frame clones alone and is incomplete. The table has around 93,000 clones, 75% to 85% seen once; the top ten hold about 10%. Specimen: peripheral blood. The receptor source for this set is a woman older than 75 with acute or convalescent COVID-19.

This chain links TRBV30 with TRBJ2-5; D gene ambiguous. The V gene's germline CDR1 is GTSNPN and CDR2 SVGIG (reference sequence). The CDR3 covers 13 residues. Deletions cut 5 bases from V and 4 bases from J, with 14 bases between. The CDR3 DNA sequence: TGTGCCTGGCGAAAGGCGGCCGGAGAGACCCAGTACTTC. Amino acid sequence: CAWRKAAGETQYF.

The J gene is TRBJ1-4, the V gene TRBV4-1; 7 nucleotides line up with TRBD1. CDR1 and CDR2 from the germline V gene are MGHRA and YSYEKL. Losses at the gene ends were 4 bases for V and 8 bases for J; bases not matched to a gene: 13. The CDR3 is 16 amino acids. The DNA of the CDR3 is TGCGCCAGCAGCCCCCATGGAGGGCAGGGGGGAGAAAAACTGTTTTTT. The encoded protein is CASSPHGGQGGEKLFF.

The chain joins TRBV18 to TRBJ1-1; 9 positions match TRBD1. Trimming cost V 3 bases and J 5 bases; bases outside gene matches: 4. Germline loops: CDR1 KGHSH, CDR2 LQKENI. The CDR3 totals 14 residues. The CDR3 loop is CASSPRTGVTEAFF. Here the CDR3 DNA reads TGTGCCAGCTCACCTAGGACAGGGGTGACTGAAGCTTTCTTT.

The V call is TRBV11-2, the J call TRBJ2-1; TRBD2 aligns across 9 bases. Germline-derived CDR1 and CDR2 are SGHAT and FQNNGV. This CDR3 has 17 residues. Losses at the gene ends were 5 bases for V and 2 bases for J; bases not matched to a gene: 10. The CDR3 DNA reads as TGTGCCAGCAGCGGATCCCCGGGACTAGCCGCCTACAATGAGCAGTTCTTC. Amino acid sequence: CASSGSPGLAAYNEQFF.

The chain recombines TRBV5-8 with TRBJ1-4; D gene uncertain. With 0 bases removed from V and 4 bases from J, the gap between germline ends came to 10 bases. CDR3 length: 15 residues. The germline CDR1 and CDR2 sequences are SGHTS and YDEGEE. The CDR3 DNA follows: TGTGCCAGCAGCTTGGGGAGGGTCGGTAATGAAAAACTGTTTTTT. Protein sequence: CASSLGRVGNEKLFF.